Listed below are T cell receptor beta chains from one sample, sequenced in a study of T-cell memory formation after mild COVID-19. A single record per CDR3 protein comes from TCRdb applying MiXCR to the 5' RACE reads. The sample lists approximately 350,000 distinct CDR3 sequences, 10% to 15% occurring once. Source material: PBMCs or a T cell subset sorted from them (not recorded which). These receptors came from a man younger than 35 who had mild COVID-19 (a few samples of this study predate the infection). Cell type and time point are not known. Both conserved end residues are part of each CDR3. D genes are given only for firm matches. For some rows the clone size is stated as once, few or many, or as a class when expanded; others skip it.

d_call	j_call	v_call	clone_size	cdr3_aa	cdr3_nt
TRBD1	TRBJ1-6	TRBV20-1	few	CSPRDPAGGISPLHF	TGCAGTCCTAGAGATCCGGCAGGGGGCATATCACCCCTCCACTTT
TRBD1	TRBJ1-1	TRBV5-1	few	CASSYGDRGREAFF	TGCGCCAGCAGCTACGGGGACAGGGGGCGTGAAGCTTTCTTT
TRBD1	TRBJ1-5	TRBV12-3/TRBV12-4	NA	CASSSYRDRVYNQPQHF	TGTGCCAGCAGTTCTTACCGGGACAGGGTATACAATCAGCCCCAGCATTTT
NA	TRBJ1-2	TRBV7-9	few	CASSLELEGYTF	TGTGCCAGCAGCTTAGAGTTGGAGGGCTACACCTTC
NA	TRBJ1-5	TRBV4-1	NA	CASTSLEGQPQHF	TGCGCCAGCACAAGTCTGGAGGGCCAGCCCCAGCATTTT
NA	TRBJ2-3	TRBV29-1	few	CSVEDGFGSTDTQYF	TGCAGCGTTGAAGATGGGTTCGGGAGCACAGATACGCAGTATTTT
NA	TRBJ2-5	TRBV11-2	few	CASSFVVGETQYF	TGTGCCAGCAGCTTTGTGGTGGGGGAGACCCAGTACTTC
NA	TRBJ1-1	TRBV10-3	few	CAISENPHQNTEAFF	TGTGCCATCAGTGAGAATCCACACCAGAACACTGAAGCTTTCTTT
TRBD2	TRBJ2-3	TRBV4-2	few	CASLAGDTDTQYF	TGTGCCAGCCTAGCGGGGGACACAGATACGCAGTATTTT
NA	TRBJ2-3	TRBV7-9	few	CASSSLTRLTDTQYF	TGTGCCAGCAGCTCGCTGACCCGCCTCACAGATACGCAGTATTTT
NA	TRBJ1-1	TRBV14	few	CASTRQAVDTEAFF	TGTGCCAGCACCCGACAGGCGGTCGACACTGAAGCTTTCTTT
NA	TRBJ2-1	TRBV12-3/TRBV12-4	many	CAGTRPPYNEQFF	TGTGCCGGAACTAGACCTCCTTACAATGAGCAGTTCTTC
NA	TRBJ1-1	TRBV6-2/TRBV6-3	few	CASRAGRWEAFF	TGTGCCAGCAGGGCAGGGAGGTGGGAAGCTTTCTTT
NA	TRBJ1-2	TRBV28	NA	CASSWVAANYGYTF	TGTGCCAGCAGTTGGGTGGCTGCTAACTATGGCTACACCTTC
TRBD2	TRBJ2-3	TRBV7-3	NA	CASSPGSAGGRTDTQYF	TGTGCCAGCAGCCCGGGGTCAGCGGGGGGTAGGACAGATACGCAGTATTTT
NA	TRBJ2-3	TRBV7-2	NA	CASSRSWTDTQYF	TGTGCCAGCAGCCGTAGTTGGACAGATACGCAGTATTTT
NA	TRBJ1-2	TRBV6-5	NA	CASSYDDTGYRSYTF	TGTGCCAGCAGTTACGATGACACAGGGTATAGGAGCTACACCTTC
NA	TRBJ1-1	TRBV4-3	NA	CASSQDGAGAEAFF	TGCGCCAGCAGCCAAGACGGGGCAGGGGCTGAAGCTTTCTTT
NA	TRBJ1-6	TRBV3-1	NA	CASSPGNRGTVNSPLHF	TGTGCCAGCAGCCCCGGTAATAGGGGCACAGTAAATTCACCCCTCCACTTT
TRBD1	TRBJ1-2	TRBV5-1	few	CASSPGWDRWNYGYTF	TGCGCCAGCAGCCCGGGTTGGGACAGGTGGAACTATGGCTACACCTTC
NA	TRBJ2-5	TRBV28	NA	CASSSPPKETQYF	TGTGCCAGCAGTTCACCCCCAAAAGAGACCCAGTACTTC
NA	TRBJ2-3	TRBV7-9	NA	CASSQSWASTDTQYF	TGTGCCAGCAGCCAGTCTTGGGCGAGCACAGATACGCAGTATTTT
NA	TRBJ2-1	TRBV7-2	NA	CASSPNGGYEQFF	TGTGCCAGCAGCCCTAATGGGGGCTATGAGCAGTTCTTC
NA	TRBJ2-3	TRBV5-1	NA	CASSSDLGDTQYF	TGCGCCAGCAGCTCGGACCTAGGTGATACGCAGTATTTT
NA	TRBJ2-7	TRBV6-5	few	CASSYSGSSYEQYF	TGTGCCAGCAGTTACTCGGGGTCCTCCTACGAGCAGTACTTC
NA	TRBJ2-3	TRBV7-3	few	CASSPGTASLTQYF	TGTGCCAGCAGCCCAGGGACGGCGTCTCTTACGCAGTATTTT
NA	TRBJ1-1	TRBV10-3	few	CAISQTPSGTEAFF	TGTGCCATAAGTCAGACCCCGTCAGGCACTGAAGCTTTCTTT
NA	TRBJ1-2	TRBV6-1	NA	CASSGTFNYGYTF	TGTGCCAGCAGTGGGACTTTCAACTATGGCTACACCTTC
TRBD1	TRBJ2-3	TRBV20-1	NA	CSARGQGAIGSRTDTQYF	TGCAGTGCTCGGGGACAGGGGGCTATAGGGTCGAGAACAGATACGCAGTATTTT
NA	TRBJ2-5	TRBV7-2	few	CASSLDRGAETQYF	TGTGCCAGCAGCTTAGACCGCGGGGCAGAGACCCAGTACTTC
NA	TRBJ1-5	TRBV7-9	NA	CASSSSGAEMPQHF	TGTGCCAGCAGCTCCTCGGGGGCTGAAATGCCCCAGCATTTT
TRBD2	TRBJ2-3	TRBV12-3/TRBV12-4	NA	CASSRPRRTSGTDTQYF	TGTGCCAGCAGCCGCCCCCGTCGGACTAGCGGGACAGATACGCAGTATTTT
NA	TRBJ1-6	TRBV7-2	many	CASSRSGTDNSPLHF	TGTGCCAGCAGCCGATCTGGGACGGATAATTCACCCCTCCACTTT
NA	TRBJ2-7	TRBV4-3	NA	CASSQRPGPYEQYF	TGCGCCAGCAGCCAAAGACCCGGGCCCTACGAGCAGTACTTC
NA	TRBJ2-1	TRBV27	NA	CASSLSYVYNEQFF	TGTGCCAGCAGTTTGAGCTATGTATACAATGAGCAGTTCTTC
TRBD1	TRBJ2-1	TRBV7-6	NA	CASSSLLGHTGGNEQFF	TGTGCCAGCAGCTCCCTCCTGGGGCACACAGGGGGCAATGAGCAGTTCTTC
TRBD1	TRBJ1-2	TRBV5-6	few	CASSLAGQAYGYTF	TGTGCCAGCAGCTTGGCGGGACAGGCCTATGGCTACACCTTC
TRBD1	TRBJ1-1	TRBV5-1	NA	CASSIDRGAEAFF	TGCGCCAGCTCCATAGACAGGGGAGCTGAAGCTTTCTTT
NA	TRBJ1-1	TRBV7-9	NA	CASSSNREFDTEAFF	TGTGCCAGCAGCTCCAACAGGGAGTTCGACACTGAAGCTTTCTTT
NA	TRBJ2-5	TRBV4-3	NA	CASSPQKGGGTQYF	TGCGCCAGCAGCCCGCAAAAGGGGGGGGGGACCCAGTACTTC
NA	TRBJ1-1	TRBV28	few	CASSLDIEDTEAFF	TGTGCCAGCAGCCTCGACATCGAGGACACTGAAGCTTTCTTT
NA	TRBJ2-1	TRBV12-3/TRBV12-4	NA	CASRLTGREQFF	TGTGCCAGCCGTCTTACAGGCCGGGAGCAGTTCTTC
NA	TRBJ2-3	TRBV12-3/TRBV12-4	few	CASSPGKGKDTQYF	TGTGCCAGCAGCCCCGGGAAGGGCAAAGATACGCAGTATTTT
NA	TRBJ2-1	TRBV20-1	few	CSARDGDPYNEQFF	TGCAGTGCTAGAGATGGGGACCCCTACAATGAGCAGTTCTTC
NA	TRBJ1-5	TRBV4-1	few	CASSEDGGQPQHF	TGCGCCAGCAGCGAGGACGGCGGGCAGCCCCAGCATTTT
NA	TRBJ2-2	TRBV29-1	few	CSVESMANTGELFF	TGCAGCGTTGAATCCATGGCGAACACCGGGGAGCTGTTTTTT
NA	TRBJ2-7	TRBV25-1	few	CASSVTGYHEQYF	TGTGCCAGCAGTGTCACAGGGTACCACGAGCAGTACTTC
TRBD1	TRBJ1-1	TRBV29-1	NA	CSAEGQGNTEAFF	TGCAGCGCCGAGGGACAGGGTAATACTGAAGCTTTCTTT
TRBD1	TRBJ2-1	TRBV2	NA	CASDGDRVSYNEQFF	TGTGCCAGCGATGGGGACAGGGTTTCCTACAATGAGCAGTTCTTC
TRBD1	TRBJ1-1	TRBV7-6	few	CASSPGGLTEAFF	TGTGCCAGCAGCCCAGGGGGCCTCACTGAAGCTTTCTTT
NA	TRBJ2-1	TRBV6-5	few	CASSHSNEQFF	TGTGCCAGCAGCCATAGCAATGAGCAGTTCTTC